Listed below are T cell receptor beta chains from one sample, sequenced in a study of post-analysis software for immune sequencing data. MiXCR was run by TCRdb on the PCR reads, yielding one entry per CDR3 protein. The sample lists about half a million distinct CDR3 sequences; approximately 45% were seen once. Input material: blood. Receptors originate from a girl aged 5-17 years with multiple sclerosis. CDR3s include the opening cysteine and the closing phenylalanine or tryptophan. A D gene is named only where the DNA matches it firmly. Clone size is given for some rows only: seen once, a few or many times, or a class if the clone is expanded.

v_call	j_call	d_call	clone_size	cdr3_aa	cdr3_nt
TRBV20-1	TRBJ2-3	NA	NA	CSARGPGKLTDTQYF	TGCAGTGCTAGAGGGCCGGGGAAACTCACAGATACGCAGTATTTT
TRBV3-1	TRBJ1-2	NA	NA	CASSQMADPYGYTF	TGTGCCAGCAGCCAAATGGCGGATCCCTATGGCTACACCTTC
TRBV12-3/TRBV12-4	TRBJ2-6	NA	NA	CASSLWTGANVLTF	TGTGCCAGCAGTTTATGGACTGGGGCCAACGTCCTGACTTTC
TRBV6-5	TRBJ2-3	TRBD2	NA	CASSTRSGTNTDTQYF	TGTGCCAGCAGTACACGTAGCGGGACGAACACAGATACGCAGTATTTT
TRBV28	TRBJ2-3	NA	once	CASSQDETREDTQYF	TGTGCCAGCAGCCAAGACGAGACTAGGGAAGATACGCAGTATTTT
TRBV5-1	TRBJ1-2	NA	NA	CASSLNEPRGYTF	TGCGCCAGCAGCCTCAACGAGCCCCGGGGCTACACCTTC
TRBV29-1	TRBJ2-7	TRBD2	NA	CSVAGTSGSNYEQYF	TGCAGCGTTGCTGGGACTAGCGGGAGTAACTACGAGCAGTACTTC
TRBV12-5	TRBJ2-1	NA	NA	CASGLLYHEQFF	TGTGCTAGTGGTCTCCTATACCATGAGCAGTTCTTC
TRBV29-1	TRBJ1-1	NA	NA	CSVEGLLDTEAFF	TGCAGCGTTGAAGGTCTACTGGACACTGAAGCTTTCTTT
TRBV29-1	TRBJ2-7	TRBD1	few	CSVERTGGYEQYF	TGCAGCGTTGAACGGACAGGGGGCTACGAGCAGTACTTC
TRBV5-1	TRBJ2-7	NA	few	CASSLQGLPYEQYF	TGCGCCAGCAGCTTGCAGGGACTCCCTTACGAGCAGTACTTC
TRBV4-1	TRBJ1-1	TRBD1	NA	CASSQDGTGTLNAFF	TGCGCCAGCAGCCAAGATGGGACAGGCACGTTGAATGCTTTCTTT
TRBV7-2	TRBJ2-3	TRBD1	NA	CASSSGTGGRTDTQYF	TGTGCCAGCAGCTCCGGGACAGGGGGCAGAACAGATACGCAGTATTTT
TRBV4-2	TRBJ2-3	TRBD1	few	CASSQDGQGVDTQYF	TGTGCCAGCAGCCAAGATGGACAGGGGGTAGATACGCAGTATTTT
TRBV29-1	TRBJ2-2	TRBD2	NA	CSVVQRDAGGAGELFF	TGCAGCGTTGTTCAGCGGGACGCCGGAGGGGCGGGGGAGCTGTTTTTT
TRBV3-1	TRBJ2-1	NA	NA	CASSQDSLGGTGNEQFF	TGTGCCAGCAGCCAAGATAGTTTAGGGGGGACCGGCAATGAGCAGTTCTTC
TRBV4-1	TRBJ2-3	TRBD2	NA	CASSQAVSGMTDTQYF	TGCGCCAGCAGCCAAGCAGTTAGCGGGATGACAGATACGCAGTATTTT
TRBV27	TRBJ2-5	NA	NA	CASSPLARYQETQYF	TGTGCCAGCAGTCCCCTTGCCAGGTACCAAGAGACCCAGTACTTC
TRBV4-3	TRBJ2-2	NA	NA	CASRRDGGLIGELFF	TGCGCCAGCAGGAGGGACGGGGGGCTCATCGGGGAGCTGTTTTTT
TRBV5-1	TRBJ1-2	NA	NA	CASSRNVDDYGYTF	TGCGCCAGCAGCCGGAACGTGGACGACTATGGCTACACCTTC
TRBV20-1	TRBJ2-7	NA	few	CSAGPGIQREQYF	TGCAGTGCGGGTCCAGGGATCCAGCGCGAGCAGTACTTC
TRBV7-9	TRBJ1-1	NA	NA	CASSFTGTSVWMNTEAFF	TGTGCCAGCAGCTTCACAGGGACGAGTGTATGGATGAACACTGAAGCTTTCTTT
TRBV5-1	TRBJ2-1	TRBD2	NA	CASSLLAGGPLSYNEQFF	TGCGCCAGCAGCTTGCTAGCGGGAGGTCCCCTCTCCTACAATGAGCAGTTCTTC
TRBV7-2	TRBJ2-3	TRBD1	few	CASSLATGTNTDTQYF	TGTGCCAGCAGCTTAGCGACAGGGACCAACACAGATACGCAGTATTTT
TRBV7-2	TRBJ2-7	NA	few	CASSLGVRVYEQYF	TGTGCCAGCAGCTTAGGCGTCCGCGTATACGAGCAGTACTTC
TRBV25-1	TRBJ2-7	TRBD2	NA	CASSTLAGVSVTEQYF	TGTGCCAGCAGTACTCTAGCGGGAGTCAGTGTCACCGAGCAGTACTTC
TRBV5-5	TRBJ1-2	NA	NA	CASSLLPGNGYTF	TGTGCCAGCAGCTTGTTACCCGGGAACGGCTACACCTTC
TRBV20-1	TRBJ2-5	TRBD2	few	CSATKGGPRETQYF	TGCAGTGCTACAAAGGGAGGGCCCAGGGAGACCCAGTACTTC
TRBV3-1	TRBJ2-3	TRBD2	NA	CASSQGGGMTDTQYF	TGTGCCAGCAGCCAAGGCGGGGGGATGACAGATACGCAGTATTTT
TRBV4-2	TRBJ2-1	NA	NA	CASSQIRADEQFF	TGTGCCAGCAGCCAAATCCGGGCGGATGAGCAGTTCTTC
TRBV4-1	TRBJ2-3	TRBD2	NA	CASSQWDYTDTQYF	TGCGCCAGCAGCCAATGGGACTACACAGATACGCAGTATTTT
TRBV5-1	TRBJ2-1	TRBD2	NA	CASSLAGSLADNEQFF	TGCGCCAGCAGCTTGGCCGGGTCGCTAGCGGACAATGAGCAGTTCTTC
TRBV5-1	TRBJ2-5	NA	NA	CASSWGGVQETQYF	TGCGCCAGCAGCTGGGGCGGGGTCCAAGAGACCCAGTACTTC
TRBV12-3/TRBV12-4	TRBJ2-1	TRBD1	few	CAIRQGAYNEQFF	TGTGCCATACGACAGGGAGCATACAATGAGCAGTTCTTC
TRBV20-1	TRBJ2-3	NA	few	CSARTPSDTQYF	TGCAGTGCTAGAACCCCATCAGATACGCAGTATTTT
TRBV28	TRBJ2-1	NA	few	CASAPGQRALFEQFF	TGTGCCAGCGCCCCGGGCCAGAGGGCCCTCTTTGAGCAGTTCTTC
TRBV14	TRBJ2-3	NA	NA	CASSQERLGLSDTQYF	TGTGCCAGCAGCCAAGAACGGCTCGGCTTGTCAGATACGCAGTATTTT
TRBV7-9	TRBJ2-3	TRBD2	NA	CASSFISLAGDHNTQYF	TGTGCCAGCAGCTTTATCTCCCTAGCGGGGGATCACAATACGCAGTATTTT
TRBV6-2/TRBV6-3	TRBJ2-7	TRBD2	NA	CASSLAGGPRGQYF	TGTGCCAGCAGTCTAGCGGGAGGGCCGCGCGGGCAGTACTTC
TRBV19	TRBJ2-1	NA	NA	CASSSGTGLNFYNEQFF	TGTGCCAGTAGTTCCGGGACTGGACTCAACTTTTACAATGAGCAGTTCTTC
TRBV29-1	TRBJ2-1	NA	NA	CSAKAPSCNEQFF	TGCAGTGCTAAGGCCCCCTCCTGCAATGAGCAGTTCTTC
TRBV7-2	TRBJ1-2	NA	NA	CASSLLGGTYYGYTF	TGTGCCAGCAGCTTACTGGGCGGAACCTACTATGGCTACACCTTC
TRBV4-2	TRBJ2-1	TRBD2	NA	CASSQEGREGVYNEQFF	TGTGCCAGCAGCCAAGAGGGGCGGGAGGGGGTCTACAATGAGCAGTTCTTC
TRBV2	TRBJ2-1	NA	NA	CASSELGGAGNEQFF	TGTGCCAGCAGTGAATTGGGGGGCGCGGGCAATGAGCAGTTCTTC
TRBV12-3/TRBV12-4	TRBJ2-1	NA	NA	CASGLSLNEQFF	TGTGCCAGCGGTCTCAGTTTAAATGAGCAGTTCTTC
TRBV6-4	TRBJ2-3	NA	NA	CASSDSDTDTQYF	TGTGCCAGCAGTGACTCGGACACAGATACGCAGTATTTT
TRBV6-5	TRBJ2-3	NA	few	CASSDRWGADTQYF	TGTGCCAGCAGTGACCGCTGGGGCGCAGATACGCAGTATTTT
TRBV5-1	TRBJ1-2	TRBD1	once	CASSPSTGSYGYTF	TGCGCCAGCAGCCCTTCGACAGGGAGTTATGGCTACACCTTC
TRBV5-1	TRBJ2-7	TRBD1	few	CASRVAGGEQYF	TGCGCCAGCAGAGTAGCAGGGGGCGAGCAGTACTTC
TRBV12-3/TRBV12-4	TRBJ1-6	NA	NA	CASRRQFDSPLHF	TGTGCCAGCAGAAGACAGTTCGATTCACCCCTCCACTTT
TRBV28	TRBJ2-5	NA	NA	CASSLETSRGETQYF	TGTGCCAGCAGTTTAGAGACTAGTAGGGGAGAGACCCAGTACTTC